A selection of T cell receptor beta chains follows, all from one sample in a study of cytotoxic CD8 clonotypes in ibrutinib-treated CLL. Some clones are missing from TCRdb's copy, which holds only in-frame ones; the method was immunoSEQ multiplex PCR. The data contain around 77,000 clones, around 80% of them seen just once; the ten biggest clones take up about 8%. The sample was PBMCs, taken at disease progression, from a patient treated with ibrutinib. The receptor set was obtained from a human donor with chronic lymphocytic leukemia. Each CDR3 is given with its conserved first and last residue. Fields, in order: clone size, D gene, V gene, J gene, CDR3 DNA, CDR3 protein. D genes are given only for firm matches. Size is stated for part of the rows, as once, few or many counts, or as a class when the clone is expanded.

clone size: .
D gene: TRBD2
V gene: TRBV6-4
J gene: TRBJ2-1
CDR3 DNA: TGTGCCAGCAGTGAGCGGCTAGCGGTGTACAATGAGCAGTTCTTC
CDR3 protein: CASSERLAVYNEQFF

clone size: .
D gene: TRBD2
V gene: TRBV10-1
J gene: TRBJ2-3
CDR3 DNA: TGCGCCAGCAGTTTTAGCGGGGGGAGCACAGATACGCAGTATTTT
CDR3 protein: CASSFSGGSTDTQYF

clone size: few
D gene: TRBD1
V gene: TRBV5-1
J gene: TRBJ1-2
CDR3 DNA: TGCGCCAGCAGCTCCTCCGGGACAGAGAACTATGGCTACACCTTC
CDR3 protein: CASSSSGTENYGYTF

clone size: .
D gene: .
V gene: TRBV5-1
J gene: TRBJ1-2
CDR3 DNA: TGCGCCAGCAGCTTGGCAATGATCAACTATGGCTACACCTTC
CDR3 protein: CASSLAMINYGYTF

clone size: .
D gene: TRBD1
V gene: TRBV30
J gene: TRBJ1-1
CDR3 DNA: TGTGCCTGGAGTCAAAGGACAGGGGGCAGGACTGAAGCTTTCTTT
CDR3 protein: CAWSQRTGGRTEAFF

clone size: .
D gene: .
V gene: TRBV30
J gene: TRBJ1-2
CDR3 DNA: TGTGCCTGGAGTACAGGGCTAGGGGATGGCTACACCTTC
CDR3 protein: CAWSTGLGDGYTF

clone size: .
D gene: TRBD1
V gene: TRBV6-6
J gene: TRBJ1-2
CDR3 DNA: TGTGCCAGCAGTTCTGCCGGGACAGTCTATGGCTACACCTTC
CDR3 protein: CASSSAGTVYGYTF

clone size: .
D gene: .
V gene: TRBV19
J gene: TRBJ1-5
CDR3 DNA: TGTGCCAGTAGTGGTCAGGGTAGGCAGCCCCAGCATTTT
CDR3 protein: CASSGQGRQPQHF

clone size: .
D gene: .
V gene: TRBV4-1
J gene: TRBJ2-7
CDR3 DNA: TGCGCCAGCAGTTATGGGAAACAGAGAGCCTACGAGCAGTACTTC
CDR3 protein: CASSYGKQRAYEQYF

clone size: once
D gene: TRBD1
V gene: TRBV28
J gene: TRBJ2-1
CDR3 DNA: TGTGCCAGCAGTCCTCCTCGACAGGGTATCTCCTACAATGAGCAGTTCTTC
CDR3 protein: CASSPPRQGISYNEQFF

clone size: .
D gene: .
V gene: TRBV6-5
J gene: TRBJ1-1
CDR3 DNA: TGTGCCAGCAGTTACTCGAGCGGTCTAGCTGAAGCTTTCTTT
CDR3 protein: CASSYSSGLAEAFF

clone size: .
D gene: TRBD2
V gene: TRBV7-9
J gene: TRBJ2-7
CDR3 DNA: TGTGCCAGCAGCTTCGGGAGGGCCAACGAGCAGTACTTC
CDR3 protein: CASSFGRANEQYF

clone size: .
D gene: .
V gene: TRBV7-9
J gene: TRBJ2-7
CDR3 DNA: TGTGCCAGCAGCTTACAGGGCCGAATCTACGAGCAGTACTTC
CDR3 protein: CASSLQGRIYEQYF

clone size: .
D gene: TRBD1
V gene: TRBV4-1
J gene: TRBJ1-5
CDR3 DNA: TGCGCCAGCAGCCAAGACCAACAGGGGATTCAGCCCCAGCATTTT
CDR3 protein: CASSQDQQGIQPQHF

clone size: .
D gene: TRBD1
V gene: TRBV10-3
J gene: TRBJ2-2
CDR3 DNA: TGTGCCACCCGGGACAGAGGGAACACCGGGGAGCTGTTTTTT
CDR3 protein: CATRDRGNTGELFF

clone size: once
D gene: .
V gene: TRBV6-1
J gene: TRBJ2-7
CDR3 DNA: TGTGCCAGCAGTGAAGGGCCCCCATCGCCGCCCTACGAGCAGTACTTC
CDR3 protein: CASSEGPPSPPYEQYF

clone size: .
D gene: .
V gene: TRBV9
J gene: TRBJ1-1
CDR3 DNA: TGTGCCAGCAGCGCTCCCGGTGGGTCGGAGGGAGCTTTCTTT
CDR3 protein: CASSAPGGSEGAFF

clone size: .
D gene: .
V gene: TRBV5-4
J gene: TRBJ1-2
CDR3 DNA: TGTGCCAGCAGCGCGATGGACCAAGCGAACTATGGCTACACCTTC
CDR3 protein: CASSAMDQANYGYTF

clone size: .
D gene: TRBD2
V gene: TRBV5-8
J gene: TRBJ2-1
CDR3 DNA: TGTGCCAGCAGCCCAGAAGCGGGAGGGTACAATGAGCAGTTCTTC
CDR3 protein: CASSPEAGGYNEQFF

clone size: .
D gene: TRBD1
V gene: TRBV2
J gene: TRBJ2-2
CDR3 DNA: TGTGCCAGCAGTCACAGGGGATTGAACACCGGGGAGCTGTTTTTT
CDR3 protein: CASSHRGLNTGELFF

clone size: .
D gene: .
V gene: TRBV4-1
J gene: TRBJ2-6
CDR3 DNA: TGCGCCAGCAGGCCGGTCTTCGGGGCCAACGTCCTGACTTTC
CDR3 protein: CASRPVFGANVLTF

clone size: .
D gene: TRBD2
V gene: TRBV7-2
J gene: TRBJ2-1
CDR3 DNA: TGTGCCAGCAAGACTAGCGGGAGGCCCTACAATGAGCAGTTCTTC
CDR3 protein: CASKTSGRPYNEQFF

clone size: .
D gene: .
V gene: TRBV4-1
J gene: TRBJ2-3
CDR3 DNA: TGCGCCAGCAGCCAAGAAGGTCGGGGGGATACGCAGTATTTT
CDR3 protein: CASSQEGRGDTQYF

clone size: .
D gene: .
V gene: TRBV6-6
J gene: TRBJ2-5
CDR3 DNA: TGTGCCAGCAGTACCGGACAGAGGCAAGGGGAGACCCAGTACTTC
CDR3 protein: CASSTGQRQGETQYF

clone size: .
D gene: .
V gene: TRBV5-1
J gene: TRBJ2-2
CDR3 DNA: TGCGCCAGCAGCTTGCGGGACGGGAACACCGGGGAGCTGTTTTTT
CDR3 protein: CASSLRDGNTGELFF

clone size: .
D gene: TRBD1
V gene: TRBV7-9
J gene: TRBJ1-1
CDR3 DNA: TGTGCCAGCAGCTTAGAGACAGGGTTTCTGGCTGAAGCTTTCTTT
CDR3 protein: CASSLETGFLAEAFF